The 19 T cell receptor beta chains below all came from one sample that was sequenced in a study of OX40 agonist ivuxolimab in advanced cancers. The library was made by the immunoSEQ multiplex PCR assay. The source is immuneACCESS, and TCRdb retained only in-frame sequences with V and J called. Part of the clones is not carried over; for the studies checked, unresolved V genes explain less than half of this, and the remainder is unexplained. Here the sample has about 96,000 clones; 90% occur a single time. The ten largest account for around 1.5% of the sample. The sample consisted of CD4+ or CD8+ T cells sorted from blood, taken in a trial of the OX40 agonist ivuxolimab. The receptors shown here come from an adult with an advanced solid tumor such as melanoma, head and neck, liver or kidney cancer.

This clone was counted once. The conserved phenylalanine or tryptophan normally closing the CDR3 is absent here, so this likely arose from a read error. No DNA is shown, since the ends of the CDR3 on it are uncertain; the CDR3 is the one TCRdb lists. V usage is TRBV6-5 and J usage is TRBJ1-4. Termini included, the CDR3 measures 11 amino acids. From germline, CDR1 is MNHEY and CDR2 SVGAGI. The CDR3 region is CASSYSGLIFR.

The V gene is TRBV10-3, the J gene TRBJ2-3; D perhaps matches TRBD1 (5 bases). The CDR3 loop spans 14 amino acids. V dropped 6 bases and J dropped 0 bases, with 10 bases sitting between them. Per germline, CDR1 ENHRY and CDR2 SYGVKD. CDR3 DNA: TGTGCCATCAGGCAGGGAACTAGCACAGATACGCAGTATTTT. Residues: CAIRQGTSTDTQYF.

This chain joins TRBV6-6 and TRBJ2-1; D gene uncertain. V lost 5 bases and J lost 4, with 3 bases in between. The germline V gene encodes CDR1 MNHNY and CDR2 SVGAGI (reference sequence). The CDR3 is 11 residues long. The CDR3 DNA reads as TGTGCCAGCAGTCTTTACAATGAGCAGTTCTTC. This translates into CASSLYNEQFF.

The V call is TRBV10-3, the J call TRBJ2-5; D not certain. The CDR3 covers 16 residues. The germline V and J ends were trimmed by 0 bases and 5 bases, with 16 bases remaining between them. CDR1 is ENHRY, CDR2 SYGVKD, per germline. CDR3 protein: CAISESPPALGETQYF. In nucleotides, the CDR3 is TGTGCCATCAGTGAGTCTCCCCCAGCCTTGGGGGAGACCCAGTACTTC.

The rearrangement links TRBV7-8 to TRBJ2-7; D is unresolved. The germline V and J ends were trimmed by 3 bases and 0 bases, with 6 bases remaining between them. Germline V gives CDR1 SGHVS, CDR2 FQNEAQ. This CDR3 has 13 amino acids. In DNA, the CDR3 is TGTGCCAGCAGCTTTAGCTCCTCCTACGAGCAGTACTTC. Translated: CASSFSSSYEQYF.

A single count supports this clone. The V and J genes are TRBV15 and TRBJ2-2, with D hard to call. The CDR3 is made up of 13 amino acids. V lost 3 bases and J lost 8, with 10 bases in between. The germline CDR1 and CDR2 sequences are LNHNV and YYDKDF (reference sequence). The CDR3 protein is CATSRGTRGELFF. CDR3 bases: TGTGCCACCAGCAGGGGTACGCGGGGGGAGCTGTTTTTT.

The chain recombines TRBV6-6 with TRBJ1-5; D is unresolved. CDR1 MNHNY and CDR2 SVGAGI come from the germline V gene (reference sequence). The CDR3 extends over 12 amino acids. With 4 bases removed from V and 3 bases from J, the gap between germline ends came to 4 bases. CDR3 DNA: TGTGCCAGCAGTTTGGACAATCAGCCCCAGCATTTT. The encoded protein is CASSLDNQPQHF.

CDR3 residues: CASSKGIIGQLPYNEQFF. CDR3 sequence (DNA): TGTGCCAGCAGCAAAGGGATTATAGGACAGCTACCCTACAATGAGCAGTTCTTC. V and J are TRBV21-1 and TRBJ2-1; the tabulated D call, TRBD1, remains unverified against the DNA. TRBV21-1 is a known pseudogene. The CDR3 extends over 18 amino acids.

The chain is built from TRBV13 and TRBJ2-3; TRBD2 is a possible D gene (6 bases). Germline CDR1 PRHDT, CDR2 FYEKMQ (reference sequence). V shed 1 base and J shed 4 bases, with 9 bases lying between them. The CDR3 extends over 14 amino acids. The CDR3, as DNA: TGTGCCAGCAGCTTAGCGGGAGCTGCAGATACGCAGTATTTT. Its protein product is CASSLAGAADTQYF.

V usage is TRBV30 and J usage is TRBJ1-1; TRBD1 matches 7 bases. J was trimmed by 1 base and V by 7 bases; bases with no gene match: 12. Germline assignment: CDR1 GTSNPN and CDR2 SVGIG (reference sequence). This CDR3 has 15 amino acids. CDR3 sequence (DNA): TGTGCCTCTAAGAGGGACAGCACTAGGAACACTGAAGCTTTCTTT. Its translation is CASKRDSTRNTEAFF.

CDR3 sequence reads: CASSLLGGSTGELFF. CDR3 nucleotide sequence: TGTGCCAGCAGCTTATTGGGGGGCAGCACCGGGGAGCTGTTTTTT. V and J are TRBV7-3 and TRBJ2-2, with D possibly called TRBD1 or TRBD2 (6 bases each). Trimming shortened V by 2 bases and J by 4 bases, and 11 bases separated the two germline ends. Germline-derived CDR1 and CDR2 are SGHTA and FQGTGA. This CDR3 region has 15 residues.

The gene calls are TRBV6-6 and TRBJ1-4; a weak D match, TRBD1 (6 bases). Trimming cost V 2 bases and J 6 bases, with 10 bases left between them. The V gene's germline CDR1 is MNHNY and CDR2 SVGAGI (reference sequence). The CDR3 is 14 amino acids. The CDR3 DNA follows: TGTGCCAGCAGTTACGCTCGGGGGCATGAAAAACTGTTTTTT. Translated: CASSYARGHEKLFF.

This chain links TRBV9 with TRBJ2-1; D is undetermined. There are 16 residues in the CDR3. The germline V gene encodes CDR1 SGDLS and CDR2 YYNGEE. Between the trimmed V and J ends, which lost 4 bases and 7 bases, there was a span of 21 bases. CDR3 region: CASSPTSGSIGNEQFF. The CDR3 DNA reads as TGTGCCAGCAGCCCCACGTCGGGTTCGATCGGGAATGAGCAGTTCTTC.

The J gene is TRBJ2-1, the V gene TRBV9; 9 bases are a match to TRBD2. CDR1 is SGDLS and CDR2 is YYNGEE in the germline V gene. With 2 bases clipped from V and 7 bases from J, the junction kept 4 bases outside the gene matches. The CDR3 is 14 amino acids. The CDR3 DNA reads TGTGCCAGCAGCGTGGGACTAGCTGAGAATGAGCAGTTCTTC. This gives the protein CASSVGLAENEQFF.

The chain links TRBV5-4 to TRBJ2-1, with TRBD2 identical over 9 bases. The CDR3 runs 17 residues. With 7 bases clipped from V and 8 bases from J, the junction kept 19 bases outside the gene matches. CDR1 is SGHNT and CDR2 is YYREEE in the germline V gene (reference sequence). This CDR3 is CASYRTFSGGPPDEQFF. CDR3 DNA: TGTGCCAGCTACCGAACCTTTAGCGGGGGCCCCCCAGATGAGCAGTTCTTC.

This chain uses TRBV30 with TRBJ2-3, with D possibly being TRBD1 (7 bases). Trimming stripped 0 bases from V and 5 bases from J, with 12 bases between. Germline lookup yields CDR1 GTSNPN and CDR2 SVGIG (reference sequence). The CDR3 has 14 amino acids. CDR3 residues: CAWSVRQGGDTQYF. In DNA, the CDR3 is TGTGCCTGGAGTGTACGTCAGGGGGGAGATACGCAGTATTTT.

V usage is TRBV2 and J usage is TRBJ1-3, with D maybe TRBD1 (6 bases). CDR1 is SNHLY and CDR2 is FYNNEI in the germline V gene. The V end was cut by 7 bases, the J end by 4 bases, with 20 bases between. This CDR3 comprises 16 residues. The CDR3 here is CASTPGRGRGGNTIYF. In DNA form, the CDR3 reads TGTGCCAGCACCCCAGGGCGGGGGCGAGGAGGAAACACCATATATTTT.

This chain joins TRBV18 and TRBJ1-1; a possible D gene is TRBD1 (5 bases). This CDR3 has 16 amino acids. V was pared by 5 bases and J by 3 bases, with 19 bases between. The germline gives CDR1 KGHSH, CDR2 LQKENI. CDR3: CASSVLPQVGDTEAFF. Here the CDR3 DNA reads TGTGCCAGCTCAGTCCTCCCGCAGGTAGGGGACACTGAAGCTTTCTTT.

The sample holds one count of this clone. The rearrangement uses TRBV5-1 and TRBJ1-2, with TRBD1 as a possible D gene (5 bases). From germline, CDR1 is SGHRS and CDR2 YFSETQ. V lost 4 bases to trimming and J lost 7 bases, with 17 bases between them. The CDR3 totals 14 residues. The CDR3 DNA reads TGCGCCAGCAGCGTGACAGCCGAGGCGGGTGGCTACACCTTC. The encoded protein is CASSVTAEAGGYTF.